A selection of T cell receptor beta chains follows, all from one sample in a study of blood T cell repertoires in COVID-19. The table came from immunoSEQ multiplex PCR; TCRdb's copy has only in-frame clones and leaves some out. The data show fewer than 250,000 clones, 88% seen once. The sequenced sample was peripheral blood. Receptors were obtained from a man aged 65 to 85 with acute or convalescent COVID-19. The CDR3 runs from the conserved cysteine through the conserved F or W. The order of the fields is V gene, J gene, CDR3 protein.

TRBV2	TRBJ2-2	CASSGSAGGAGELFF
TRBV7-6	TRBJ2-1	CASSPRNLLALSSYNEQFF
TRBV19	TRBJ1-4	CASRQGGEKLFF
TRBV7-9	TRBJ2-1	CASSQDSFSEQFF
TRBV7-2	TRBJ2-1	CASSLARDFYNEQFF
TRBV5-1	TRBJ1-2	CASSLDRRGGPVF
TRBV7-9	TRBJ2-7	CASSPGGTRSNYEQYF
TRBV6-2/TRBV6-3	TRBJ2-1	CASSRWTSGSNYNEQFF
TRBV5-1	TRBJ2-7	CASSLDNASYEQYF
TRBV18	TRBJ1-2	CASSPTGLDGYTF
TRBV5-6	TRBJ2-7	CASSPKGRAEQYF
TRBV18	TRBJ2-3	CASSNTDTQYF
TRBV5-6	TRBJ1-5	CASSLGDRGFRSNQPQHF
TRBV18	TRBJ1-5	CASSPLPSDGGNQPQHF
TRBV19	TRBJ2-7	CASRPMGLASHEQYF
TRBV24-1	TRBJ2-1	CATQRDSYNEQFF
TRBV6-1	TRBJ2-2	CASSEHLDQNTGELFF
TRBV30	TRBJ2-3	CAWTTGLAGSDTQYF
TRBV5-1	TRBJ1-1	CASSLGIGGLGNTEAFF
TRBV7-2	TRBJ1-2	CASSLERGAIDGYTF
TRBV7-2	TRBJ2-5	CASSLATSGRGETQYF
TRBV29-1	TRBJ1-1	CSVEDQGRLDTEAFF
TRBV19	TRBJ1-4	CASSEGGTGVAGEKLFF
TRBV7-2	TRBJ1-6	CASSTRYQAYNSPLHF
TRBV6-6	TRBJ2-3	CASNQAGGRGDTQYF
TRBV11-1	TRBJ2-3	CASSADRGDTQYF
TRBV5-1	TRBJ1-2	CASSLQGGYTF
TRBV5-1	TRBJ2-1	CASSPGTSGRNREQFF
TRBV9	TRBJ2-1	CASSVRSSGSSYNEQFF